This T cell receptor beta chain was obtained from a study of control samples from healthy donors and cancer patients. CDR3 size: 13 residues. Germline V lookup: CDR1 SNHLY, CDR2 FYNNEI. V dropped 11 bases and J dropped 5; count of bases not matched to a gene: 8. TCRdb's copy holds only in-frame clones and misses some; the assay was immunoSEQ multiplex PCR. The table lists about 130,000 clones, more than 85% of them singletons. The TCR comes from a man in his late teens or twenties in good health. The sequencing sample was made of blood. The chain has TRBV2 and TRBJ2-2; 7 nucleotides match TRBD1. This CDR3 reads CADGDSGTGELFF. CDR3 sequence (DNA): TGTGCCGACGGGGACAGTGGGACCGGGGAGCTGTTTTTT.